The subject of this entry is one T cell receptor beta chain. Its antigen is not identified. This record comes from a study of cytomegalovirus exposure and HLA in healthy donors. Study in general: In an early release, HLA-typed donors contributed approximately 80 million unique TCR sequences. Notes on the study in general: Reportedly, TCR beta sequences accurately predicted HLA-A and HLA-B alleles in most subjects. A later analysis showed that HLA-associated TCR beta chains had undergone more clonal expansion than equally common others.

This PCR relied on a set of 60 Vbeta primers and 13 Jbeta primers. This table comes from immunoSEQ multiplex PCR, and its TCRdb copy is limited to in-frame clones, with some not included. Of roughly 200,000 clones detected, about 82% appear once; the ten largest clones hold about 2%. Healthy bone marrow donors made up the cohort. The sample was PBMCs. The clonotype comes from a woman between 50 and 59 years old in good health and CMV-seronegative.

Here the CDR3 DNA reads TGTGCCAGCAGACCCCTAGTAAGGGGGCTAGGGACTCTCCTATCCAATTCACCCCTCCACTTT. Its protein is CASRPLVRGLGTLLSNSPLHF. The genes are TRBV28 and TRBJ1-6, with 7 bases that match TRBD1. Germline V lookup: CDR1 MDHEN, CDR2 SYDVKM. V lost 6 bases to trimming and J lost 7 bases; unmatched junction nucleotides: 27. This CDR3 has 21 amino acids.